The rows below give T cell receptor beta chains drawn from one sample of a study of cytomegalovirus exposure and HLA in healthy donors. Profiling relied on immunoSEQ multiplex PCR, and the TCRdb table lists in-frame clones only, not all of them. The sample lists around 150,000 clones, approximately 84% seen once, with more than 2% in the top ten. Material: PBMCs. Receptors were obtained from a man between 18 and 29 years old in good health and CMV-seropositive. Both conserved end residues are part of each CDR3. D genes are given only for firm matches. Where a row states a size, it is once, few, many or the class of an expanded clone; other rows omit it.

d_gene	v_gene	abundance	j_gene	CDR3aa	CDR3nt
NA	TRBV15	NA	TRBJ2-2	CATSGGSHISGELFF	TGTGCCACCAGCGGGGGGTCCCATATATCTGGGGAGCTGTTTTTT
NA	TRBV18	NA	TRBJ1-1	CASSGQINTEAFF	TGTGCCAGCTCAGGACAGATAAACACTGAAGCTTTCTTT
NA	TRBV4-3	NA	TRBJ2-4	CASSQDSPRGNPNIQYF	TGCGCCAGCAGCCAAGATAGCCCCAGGGGAAATCCGAACATTCAGTACTTC
TRBD1	TRBV5-6	NA	TRBJ1-6	CASNDGQGRSPLHF	TGTGCCAGCAACGATGGACAGGGAAGATCACCCCTCCACTTT
NA	TRBV11-3	NA	TRBJ1-1	CASSLDGQDTEAFF	TGTGCCAGCAGCTTAGATGGGCAGGACACTGAAGCTTTCTTT
NA	TRBV6-6	NA	TRBJ1-1	CASSYAQKNTEAFF	TGTGCCAGCAGTTACGCACAGAAGAACACTGAAGCTTTCTTT
NA	TRBV6-4	few	TRBJ2-2	CASSPGSNTGELFF	TGTGCCAGCAGTCCGGGTTCGAACACCGGGGAGCTGTTTTTT
TRBD2	TRBV7-9	few	TRBJ2-1	CASGRGVDNEQFF	TGTGCCAGCGGGCGGGGGGTCGACAATGAGCAGTTCTTC
NA	TRBV5-1	NA	TRBJ2-5	CASSLNFGQQETQYF	TGCGCCAGCAGCTTGAATTTTGGGCAGCAAGAGACCCAGTACTTC
NA	TRBV5-1	NA	TRBJ2-2	CASSYRFDNGELFF	TGCGCCAGCAGCTATAGATTCGATAACGGGGAGCTGTTTTTT
NA	TRBV19	NA	TRBJ2-7	CASSTAAGSYEQYF	TGTGCCAGTAGTACTGCGGCGGGCTCCTACGAGCAGTACTTC
NA	TRBV5-6	NA	TRBJ1-2	CASSLGADGYTF	TGTGCCAGCAGCTTGGGGGCAGATGGCTACACCTTC
TRBD1	TRBV15	once	TRBJ2-5	CATRRQGAAETQYF	TGTGCCACCAGGCGACAGGGGGCTGCAGAGACCCAGTACTTC
TRBD2	TRBV7-2	NA	TRBJ2-7	CASTLLAGGSYEQYF	TGTGCCAGCACCCTTCTAGCGGGGGGATCCTACGAGCAGTACTTC
TRBD1	TRBV7-9	once	TRBJ2-3	CASTLGTGVDTQYF	TGTGCCAGCACGCTCGGGACAGGGGTCGATACGCAGTATTTT
TRBD2	TRBV5-4	NA	TRBJ2-5	CASSSTSGGLETQYF	TGTGCCAGCAGCTCTACTAGCGGGGGGTTAGAGACCCAGTACTTC
NA	TRBV6-5	once	TRBJ1-2	CASSYSNGNYGYTF	TGTGCCAGCAGTTACTCTAACGGGAACTATGGCTACACCTTC
TRBD1	TRBV5-8	few	TRBJ1-5	CASSYLQGSNQPQHF	TGTGCCAGCAGTTACCTACAGGGGAGCAATCAGCCCCAGCATTTT
NA	TRBV27	NA	TRBJ2-2	CASSFRTPNTGELFF	TGTGCCAGCAGTTTCCGGACACCGAACACCGGGGAGCTGTTTTTT
NA	TRBV15	NA	TRBJ1-3	CATSNRYSGNTIYF	TGTGCCACCAGCAATCGGTACTCTGGAAACACCATATATTTT
NA	TRBV7-2	once	TRBJ1-1	CASILPQNTEAFF	TGTGCCAGCATCCTCCCACAGAACACTGAAGCTTTCTTT
NA	TRBV5-6	NA	TRBJ2-3	CASSRRGDTQYF	TGTGCCAGCAGCAGACGAGGAGATACGCAGTATTTT
TRBD2	TRBV7-3	NA	TRBJ2-1	CASSLGGRGENEQFF	TGTGCCAGCAGCTTAGGTGGTCGGGGGGAGAATGAGCAGTTCTTC
TRBD2	TRBV2	NA	TRBJ2-2	CASSEALAGGRTGELFF	TGTGCCAGCAGTGAAGCCTTAGCGGGGGGCCGGACCGGGGAGCTGTTTTTT
TRBD1	TRBV6-1	NA	TRBJ2-7	CASSVAGGVHEQYF	TGTGCCAGCAGTGTTGCAGGGGGAGTCCACGAGCAGTACTTC
TRBD1	TRBV4-3	NA	TRBJ1-1	CASSQLGQDGGAFF	TGCGCCAGCAGCCAATTGGGACAGGACGGCGGGGCTTTCTTT
NA	TRBV19	NA	TRBJ2-7	CASSIEESSYEQYF	TGTGCCAGTAGTATAGAGGAGAGCTCCTACGAGCAGTACTTC
TRBD1	TRBV5-4	NA	TRBJ1-1	CASSPDRGLNTEAFF	TGTGCCAGCTCCCCGGACAGGGGGCTGAACACTGAAGCTTTCTTT
NA	TRBV11-2	NA	TRBJ1-1	CASSLDSGGTLAEAFF	TGTGCCAGCAGCTTAGATTCAGGTGGGACTCTCGCTGAAGCTTTCTTT
NA	TRBV5-4	NA	TRBJ2-5	CASSLAGETQYF	TGTGCCAGCAGCTTGGCGGGGGAGACCCAGTACTTC
TRBD1	TRBV11-3	NA	TRBJ1-1	CASSLTGGGTEAFF	TGTGCCAGCAGCTTGACAGGGGGAGGAACTGAAGCTTTCTTT
NA	TRBV28	NA	TRBJ2-2	CASSLGGAGTGELFF	TGTGCCAGCAGTCTGGGGGGGGCGGGCACCGGGGAGCTGTTTTTT
TRBD2	TRBV2	NA	TRBJ2-5	CASSEARVERGAKEIQYF	TGTGCCAGCAGTGAGGCAAGGGTCGAGCGGGGGGCGAAAGAGATCCAGTACTTC
NA	TRBV11-1	NA	TRBJ1-6	CASSSTGRVSPLHF	TGTGCCAGCAGCTCAACAGGGAGGGTTTCACCCCTCCACTTT
NA	TRBV27	NA	TRBJ2-7	CASSVQGDVYEQYF	TGTGCCAGCAGCGTACAGGGTGACGTTTACGAGCAGTACTTC
TRBD1	TRBV19	NA	TRBJ1-4	CASKKWDSTNEKLFF	TGTGCCAGTAAGAAGTGGGACAGCACAAATGAAAAACTGTTTTTT
NA	TRBV7-2	NA	TRBJ1-1	CASSLGVRGWFF	TGTGCCAGCAGCTTAGGGGTCCGGGGGTGGTTCTTT
NA	TRBV5-1	NA	TRBJ1-2	CASSTGTIYGYTF	TGCGCCAGCAGTACAGGGACGATATATGGCTACACCTTC
TRBD1	TRBV2	NA	TRBJ1-6	CASSEARDRAPPLHF	TGTGCCAGCAGTGAAGCGCGGGACAGGGCCCCACCCCTCCACTTT
NA	TRBV11-2	few	TRBJ2-5	CASSLIGQGFQETQYF	TGTGCCAGCAGCTTAATAGGGCAGGGGTTCCAAGAGACCCAGTACTTC
TRBD1	TRBV6-5	once	TRBJ2-7	CASSQGDRGYEQYF	TGTGCCAGCAGCCAAGGGGACAGGGGGTACGAGCAGTACTTC
NA	TRBV6-6	NA	TRBJ2-3	CASSYSSGISTDTQYF	TGTGCCAGCAGTTACTCTAGCGGAATCAGCACAGATACGCAGTATTTT
NA	TRBV2	NA	TRBJ2-7	CASRDRRDTYEQYF	TGTGCCAGCAGGGACAGGAGGGACACCTACGAGCAGTACTTC
TRBD1	TRBV7-9	NA	TRBJ2-7	CSSSRTGTGFLDEQYF	TGTTCCAGCAGCAGGACCGGGACAGGGTTTTTGGACGAGCAGTACTTC
NA	TRBV6-6	few	TRBJ1-4	CASSYSAGKDEKLFF	TGTGCCAGCAGTTACTCAGCGGGAAAGGATGAAAAACTGTTTTTT
TRBD1	TRBV7-9	NA	TRBJ1-4	CASSLRRGGTGGSEKLFF	TGTGCCAGCAGCTTAAGAAGGGGCGGAACAGGGGGCTCTGAAAAACTGTTTTTT
NA	TRBV21-1	NA	TRBJ2-2	CASSRPRDRDSGELFF	TGTGCCAGCAGCAGACCCCGGGACAGGGATTCCGGGGAGCTGTTTTTT
TRBD1	TRBV2	NA	TRBJ1-1	CASREVQGAGTEAFF	TGTGCCAGCAGGGAAGTACAGGGGGCGGGCACTGAAGCTTTCTTT